The 11 T cell receptor beta chains below come from one sample, sequenced in a study of blood T cell repertoires in COVID-19. Sequencing was performed with immunoSEQ multiplex PCR; in TCRdb, only in-frame clones are kept and a portion is missing. There are approximately 200,000 clones in the sample; roughly 86% occur only once, and 2.5% to 3.5% lies in the top ten. The sample comprised peripheral blood. The receptor set was obtained from a woman in her twenties or thirties with active or convalescent COVID-19.

The rearrangement uses TRBV19 and TRBJ1-2; no clear D. This CDR3 spans 13 amino acids. The V and J ends lost 3 bases and 3 bases respectively, with 8 bases between them. The germline gives CDR1 LNHDA, CDR2 SQIVND (reference sequence). The CDR3 region has the DNA TGTGCCAGTAGTATGAACACCTACTATGGCTACACCTTC. This translates into CASSMNTYYGYTF.

The V call is TRBV3-1 (or the pseudogene TRBV3-2), the J call TRBJ1-2, with TRBD1 as a possible D gene (6 bases). Germline V lookup: CDR1 LGHDT, CDR2 YNNKEL (reference sequence). The CDR3 sequence is 13 residues long. Trimming cost V 2 bases and J 7 bases, with 11 bases left between them. The CDR3 DNA sequence: TGTGCCAGCAGCCAAACAGGGACGGGTGGCTACACCTTC. This gives the protein CASSQTGTGGYTF.

The chain has TRBV28 and TRBJ1-3; 7 nucleotides match TRBD1. The J segment lost 0 bases and the V segment lost 6 bases, leaving 5 bases of the junction unmatched. The CDR3 length is 15 residues. Germline V lookup: CDR1 MDHEN, CDR2 SYDVKM. This chain's CDR3 is CASRQGVSSGNTIYF. In DNA, the CDR3 is TGTGCCAGCAGGCAGGGGGTGAGCTCTGGAAACACCATATATTTT.

The chain joins TRBV29-1 to TRBJ2-7; 8 positions agree with TRBD1. The CDR3 consists of 15 residues. With 7 bases clipped from V and 0 bases from J, the junction kept 11 bases outside the gene matches. Germline assignment: CDR1 SQVTM and CDR2 ANQGSEA. Here the CDR3 reads CSAKSTGTGSYEQYF. The CDR3 DNA is TGCAGCGCAAAATCGACCGGGACAGGCTCCTACGAGCAGTACTTC.

This clone was seen a single time. The genes are TRBV19 and TRBJ2-2; possible D gene TRBD1, 6 bases. Germline-derived CDR1 and CDR2 are LNHDA and SQIVND (reference sequence). The CDR3 consists of 14 residues. V lost 2 bases and J 9 bases, leaving 13 bases between the germline ends. DNA of the CDR3: TGTGCCAGTAGTATACAGGGGTTTAGGCGGGAGCTGTTTTTT. It translates to CASSIQGFRRELFF.

This chain joins TRBV9 and TRBJ2-2; D might be TRBD1 (6 bases). This CDR3 comprises 15 residues. V was pared by 0 bases and J by 4 bases, with 10 bases between. In germline, CDR1 is SGDLS, CDR2 YYNGEE. This CDR3 reads CASSVDRVFTGELFF. CDR3 sequence (DNA): TGTGCCAGCAGCGTAGACAGGGTGTTCACCGGGGAGCTGTTTTTT.

The chain carries TRBV4-1 and TRBJ2-3, with 11 bases aligning to TRBD2. The CDR3 is 16 amino acids. Germline CDR1 MGHRA, CDR2 YSYEKL. Trimming cost V 4 bases and J 0 bases; bases outside gene matches: 3. The DNA of the CDR3 is TGCGCCAGCAGCCCCCGACTAGCGGGGAGCACAGATACGCAGTATTTT. The encoded protein is CASSPRLAGSTDTQYF.

This sequence joins TRBV6-5 and TRBJ2-7; 9 nucleotides align to TRBD1. This CDR3 has 14 residues. Germline CDR1 is MNHEY and CDR2 is SVGAGI. With V trimmed by 6 bases and J by 5 bases, 8 bases remained unmatched. The CDR3 DNA reads as TGTGCCAGCAGGCCCGGGACAGGGAGGGACGAGCAGTACTTC. Translation: CASRPGTGRDEQYF.

This chain connects TRBV19 to TRBJ2-5; 11 bases are shared with TRBD2. In germline, CDR1 is LNHDA, CDR2 SQIVND (reference sequence). Unmatched junction bases numbered 8, after V lost 3 bases and J lost 5 bases. The length of the CDR3 is 16 residues. The CDR3 here is CASSMLSGGAWETQYF. As DNA, the CDR3 is TGTGCCAGTAGTATGCTTAGCGGGGGGGCCTGGGAGACCCAGTACTTC.

The V gene is TRBV19, the J gene TRBJ2-5; TRBD2 might be the D (6 bases). This CDR3 contains 12 residues. Trimming stripped 5 bases from V and 5 bases from J, with 9 bases between. Germline V gene lookup returns CDR1 LNHDA and CDR2 SQIVND (reference sequence). Written as DNA, the CDR3 is TGTGCCAGTAGTCGGGACTGGGAGACCCAGTACTTC. It yields the protein CASSRDWETQYF.

The rearrangement uses TRBV10-3 and TRBJ1-2, with 7 nucleotides matching TRBD1. Per germline, CDR1 ENHRY and CDR2 SYGVKD. Trimming removed 0 bases from V and 8 bases from J; junction bases left unmatched: 6. This CDR3 region has 14 residues. The CDR3, as DNA: TGTGCCATCAGTGAGTCTATAGGGGGCCAGGGCTACACCTTC. Translating it yields CAISESIGGQGYTF.